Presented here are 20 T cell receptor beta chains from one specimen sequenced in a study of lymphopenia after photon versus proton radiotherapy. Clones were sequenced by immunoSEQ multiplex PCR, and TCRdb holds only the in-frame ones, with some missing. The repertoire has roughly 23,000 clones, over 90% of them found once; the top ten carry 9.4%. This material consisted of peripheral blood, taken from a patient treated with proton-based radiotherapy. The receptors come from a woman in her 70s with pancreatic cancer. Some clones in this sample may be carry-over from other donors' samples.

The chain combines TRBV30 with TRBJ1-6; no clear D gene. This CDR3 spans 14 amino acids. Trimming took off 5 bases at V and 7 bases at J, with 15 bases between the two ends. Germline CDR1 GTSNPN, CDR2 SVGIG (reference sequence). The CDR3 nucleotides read TGTGCCTGGGGAGGCAGGCTTACGAATTCACCCCTCCACTTT. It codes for CAWGGRLTNSPLHF.

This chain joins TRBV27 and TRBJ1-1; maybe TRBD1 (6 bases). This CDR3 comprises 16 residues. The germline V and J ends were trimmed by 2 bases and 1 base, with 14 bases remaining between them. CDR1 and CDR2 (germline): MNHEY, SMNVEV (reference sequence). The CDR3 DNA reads TGTGCCAGCAGTTTAGCAGGGGCCTTCTCGAACACTGAAGCTTTCTTT. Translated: CASSLAGAFSNTEAFF.

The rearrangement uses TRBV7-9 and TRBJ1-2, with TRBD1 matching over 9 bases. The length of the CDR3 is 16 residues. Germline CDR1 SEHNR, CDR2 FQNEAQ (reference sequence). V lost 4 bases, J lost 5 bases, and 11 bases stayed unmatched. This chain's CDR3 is CASSSGGGQGLYGYTF. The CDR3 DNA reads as TGTGCCAGCAGCTCGGGGGGCGGACAGGGGCTATATGGCTACACCTTC.

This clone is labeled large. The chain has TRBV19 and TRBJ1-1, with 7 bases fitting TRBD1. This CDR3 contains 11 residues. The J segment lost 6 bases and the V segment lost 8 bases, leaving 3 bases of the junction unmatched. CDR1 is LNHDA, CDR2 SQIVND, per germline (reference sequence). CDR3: CASYRGPEAFF. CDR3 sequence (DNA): TGTGCCAGTTACAGGGGTCCTGAAGCTTTCTTT. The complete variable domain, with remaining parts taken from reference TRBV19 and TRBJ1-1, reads DGGITQSPKYLFRKEGQNVTLSCEQNLNHDAMYWYRQDPGQGLRLIYYSQIVNDFQKGDIAEGYSVSREKKESFPLTVTSAQKNPTAFYLCASYRGPEAFFGQGTRLTVV.

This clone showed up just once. The CDR3 DNA sequence: TGTGCCAGCAGCTTAATGGGACGGCGAATTTACAATGAGCAGTTCTTC. Amino acids: CASSLMGRRIYNEQFF. The genes are TRBV7-2 and TRBJ2-1; D may be TRBD1 or TRBD2 (5 bases each). V dropped 2 bases and J dropped 4 bases, with 15 bases sitting between them. CDR3 length equals 16 residues. CDR1 is SGHTA, CDR2 FQGNSA, per germline.

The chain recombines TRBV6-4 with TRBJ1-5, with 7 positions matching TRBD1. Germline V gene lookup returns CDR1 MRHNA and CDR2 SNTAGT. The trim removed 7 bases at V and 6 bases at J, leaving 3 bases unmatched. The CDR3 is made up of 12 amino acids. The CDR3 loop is CASTGTAQPQHF. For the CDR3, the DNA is TGTGCCAGCACAGGGACAGCTCAGCCCCAGCATTTT.

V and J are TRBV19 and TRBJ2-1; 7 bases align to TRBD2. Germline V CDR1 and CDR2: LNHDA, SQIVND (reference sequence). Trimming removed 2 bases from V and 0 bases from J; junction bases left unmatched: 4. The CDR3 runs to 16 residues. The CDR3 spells CASSIRGGNSYNEQFF. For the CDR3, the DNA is TGTGCCAGTAGTATAAGGGGAGGGAACTCCTACAATGAGCAGTTCTTC.

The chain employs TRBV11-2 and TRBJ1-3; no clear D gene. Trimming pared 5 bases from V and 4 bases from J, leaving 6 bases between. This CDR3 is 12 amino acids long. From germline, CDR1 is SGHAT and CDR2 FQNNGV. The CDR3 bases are TGTGCCAGCAGCCCCGGAGGAAACACCATATATTTT. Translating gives CASSPGGNTIYF.

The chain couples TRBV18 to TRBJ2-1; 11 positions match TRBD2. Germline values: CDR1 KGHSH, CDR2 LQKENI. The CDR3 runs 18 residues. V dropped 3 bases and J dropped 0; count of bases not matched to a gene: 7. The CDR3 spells CASSPALSGRASYNEQFF. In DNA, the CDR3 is TGTGCCAGCTCACCGGCCCTTAGCGGGAGGGCCTCCTACAATGAGCAGTTCTTC.

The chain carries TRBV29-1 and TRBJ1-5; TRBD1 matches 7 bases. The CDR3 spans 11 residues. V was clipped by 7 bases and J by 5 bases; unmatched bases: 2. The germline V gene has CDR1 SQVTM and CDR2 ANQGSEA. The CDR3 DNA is TGCAGCGCCGGACAGGATCAGCCCCAGCATTTT. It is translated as CSAGQDQPQHF.

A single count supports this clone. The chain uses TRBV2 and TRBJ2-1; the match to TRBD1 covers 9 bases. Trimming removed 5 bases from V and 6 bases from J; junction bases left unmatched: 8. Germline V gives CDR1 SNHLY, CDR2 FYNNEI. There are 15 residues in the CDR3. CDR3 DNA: TGTGCCAGCAGTACGGCCGACAGGGGGACCAATGAGCAGTTCTTC. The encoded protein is CASSTADRGTNEQFF.

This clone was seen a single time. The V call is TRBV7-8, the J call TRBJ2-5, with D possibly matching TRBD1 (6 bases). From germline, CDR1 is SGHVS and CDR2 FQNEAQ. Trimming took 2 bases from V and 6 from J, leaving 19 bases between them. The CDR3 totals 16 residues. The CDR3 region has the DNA TGTGCCAGCAGCTTACTTGGGGGCGTAGGCAGGCAGACCCAGTACTTC. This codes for CASSLLGGVGRQTQYF. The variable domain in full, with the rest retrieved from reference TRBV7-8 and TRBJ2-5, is GAGVSQSPRYKVAKRGQDVALRCDPISGHVSLFWYQQALGQGPEFLTYFQNEAQLDKSGLPSDRFFAERPEGSVSTLKIQRTQQEDSAVYLCASSLLGGVGRQTQYFGPGTRLLVL.

The CDR3 here is CASSRGTGGTGELFF. In nucleotides, the CDR3 is TGTGCCAGTAGCCGCGGGACAGGGGGCACCGGGGAGCTGTTTTTT. This chain links TRBV19 with TRBJ2-2; 11 bases align to TRBD1. This CDR3 has 15 residues. The germline gives CDR1 LNHDA, CDR2 SQIVND (reference sequence). V lost 6 bases to trimming and J lost 4 bases; unmatched junction nucleotides: 4.

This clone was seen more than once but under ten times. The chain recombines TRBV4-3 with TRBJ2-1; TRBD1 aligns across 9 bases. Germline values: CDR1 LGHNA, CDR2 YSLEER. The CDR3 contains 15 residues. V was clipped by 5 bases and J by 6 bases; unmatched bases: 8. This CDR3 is CASSDRDRVINEQFF. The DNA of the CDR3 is TGCGCCAGCAGCGACCGGGACAGGGTAATCAATGAGCAGTTCTTC.

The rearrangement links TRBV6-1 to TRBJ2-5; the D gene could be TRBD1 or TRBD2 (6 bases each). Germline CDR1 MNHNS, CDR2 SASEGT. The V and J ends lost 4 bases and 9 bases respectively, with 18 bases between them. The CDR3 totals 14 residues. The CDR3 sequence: CASSGAGQRGAQYF. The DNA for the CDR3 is TGTGCCAGCAGTGGGGCGGGGCAAAGGGGGGCCCAGTACTTC.

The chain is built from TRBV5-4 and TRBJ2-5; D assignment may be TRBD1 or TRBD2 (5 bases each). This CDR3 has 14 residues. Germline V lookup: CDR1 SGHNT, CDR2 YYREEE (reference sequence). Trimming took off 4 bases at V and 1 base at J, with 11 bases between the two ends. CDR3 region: CASSIAGTQETQYF. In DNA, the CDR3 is TGTGCCAGCAGCATAGCCGGGACCCAAGAGACCCAGTACTTC.

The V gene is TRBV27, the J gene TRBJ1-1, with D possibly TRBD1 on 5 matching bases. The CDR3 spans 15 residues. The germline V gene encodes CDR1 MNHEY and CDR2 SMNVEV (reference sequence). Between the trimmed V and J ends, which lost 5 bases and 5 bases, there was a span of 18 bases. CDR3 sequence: CASSEVAAGTTEAFF. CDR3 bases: TGTGCCAGCAGTGAAGTCGCGGCAGGGACTACTGAAGCTTTCTTT.

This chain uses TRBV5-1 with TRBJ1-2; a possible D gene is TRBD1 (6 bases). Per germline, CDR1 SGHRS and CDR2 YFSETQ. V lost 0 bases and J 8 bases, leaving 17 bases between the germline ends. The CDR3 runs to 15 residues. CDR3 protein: CASSLAQGGFEGYTF. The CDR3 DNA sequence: TGCGCCAGCAGCTTGGCACAGGGCGGTTTTGAGGGCTACACCTTC.

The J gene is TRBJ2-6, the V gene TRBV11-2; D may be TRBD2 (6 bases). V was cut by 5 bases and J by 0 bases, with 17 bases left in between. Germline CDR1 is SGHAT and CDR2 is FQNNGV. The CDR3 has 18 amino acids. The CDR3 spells CASSHSGGLLSGANVLTF. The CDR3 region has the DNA TGTGCCAGCAGCCATAGCGGTGGGTTACTCTCTGGGGCCAACGTCCTGACTTTC. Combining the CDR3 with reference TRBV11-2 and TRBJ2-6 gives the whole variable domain EAGVAQSPRYKIIEKRQSVAFWCNPISGHATLYWYQQILGQGPKLLIQFQNNGVVDDSQLPKDRFSAERLKGVDSTLKIQPAKLEDSAVYLCASSHSGGLLSGANVLTFGAGSRLTVL.

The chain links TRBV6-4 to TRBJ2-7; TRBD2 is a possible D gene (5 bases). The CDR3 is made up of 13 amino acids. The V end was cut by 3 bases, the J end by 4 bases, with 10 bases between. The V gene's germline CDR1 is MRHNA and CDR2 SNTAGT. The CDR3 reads CASSERTEYEQYF. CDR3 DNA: TGTGCCAGCAGTGAAAGGACTGAATACGAGCAGTACTTC.